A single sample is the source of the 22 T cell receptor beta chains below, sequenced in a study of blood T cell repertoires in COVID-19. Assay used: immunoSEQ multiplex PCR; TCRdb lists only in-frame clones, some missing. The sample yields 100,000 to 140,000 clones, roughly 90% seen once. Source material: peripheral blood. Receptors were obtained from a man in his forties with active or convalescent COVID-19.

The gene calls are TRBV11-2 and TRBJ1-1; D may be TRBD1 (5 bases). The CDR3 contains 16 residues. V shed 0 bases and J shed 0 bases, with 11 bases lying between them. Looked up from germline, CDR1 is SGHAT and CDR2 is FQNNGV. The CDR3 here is CASSLDPDSMNTEAFF. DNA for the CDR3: TGTGCCAGCAGCTTAGATCCAGACAGCATGAACACTGAAGCTTTCTTT.

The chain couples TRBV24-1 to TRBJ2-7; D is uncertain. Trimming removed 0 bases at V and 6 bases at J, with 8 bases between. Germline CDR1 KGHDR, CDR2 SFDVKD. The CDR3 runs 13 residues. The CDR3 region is CATSDLHAGEQYF. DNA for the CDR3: TGTGCCACCAGTGATTTGCATGCCGGCGAGCAGTACTTC.

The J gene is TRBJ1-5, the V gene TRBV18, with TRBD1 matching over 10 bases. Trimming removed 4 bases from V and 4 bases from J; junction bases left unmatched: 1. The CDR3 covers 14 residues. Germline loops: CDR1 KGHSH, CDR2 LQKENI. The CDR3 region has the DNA TGTGCCAGCTCACGGACAGGGGGGAATCAGCCCCAGCATTTT. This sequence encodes CASSRTGGNQPQHF. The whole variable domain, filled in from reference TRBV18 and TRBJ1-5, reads NAGVMQNPRHLVRRRGQEARLRCSPMKGHSHVYWYRQLPEEGLKFMVYLQKENIIDESGMPKERFSAEFPKEGPSILRIQQVVRGDSAAYFCASSRTGGNQPQHFGDGTRLSIL.

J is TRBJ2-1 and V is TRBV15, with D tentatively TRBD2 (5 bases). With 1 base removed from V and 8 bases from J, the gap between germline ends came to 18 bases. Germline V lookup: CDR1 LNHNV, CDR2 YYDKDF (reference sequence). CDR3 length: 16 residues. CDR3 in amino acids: CATSRGGRLGIDEQFF. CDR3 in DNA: TGTGCCACCAGCAGAGGAGGGCGTCTGGGAATCGATGAGCAGTTCTTC.

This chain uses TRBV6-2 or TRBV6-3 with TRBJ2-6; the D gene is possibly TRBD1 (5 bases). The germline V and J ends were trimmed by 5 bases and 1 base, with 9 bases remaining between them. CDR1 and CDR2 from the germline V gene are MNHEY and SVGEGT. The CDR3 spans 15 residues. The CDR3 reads CASSGWTSGANVLTF. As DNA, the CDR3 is TGTGCCAGCAGTGGCTGGACATCTGGGGCCAACGTCCTGACTTTC.

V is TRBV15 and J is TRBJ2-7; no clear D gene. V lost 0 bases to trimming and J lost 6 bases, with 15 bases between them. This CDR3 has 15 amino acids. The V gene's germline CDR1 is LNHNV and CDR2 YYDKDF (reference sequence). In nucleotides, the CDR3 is TGTGCCACCAGCAGAGATGTCGCAGGTCAGGCCGAGCAGTACTTC. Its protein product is CATSRDVAGQAEQYF.

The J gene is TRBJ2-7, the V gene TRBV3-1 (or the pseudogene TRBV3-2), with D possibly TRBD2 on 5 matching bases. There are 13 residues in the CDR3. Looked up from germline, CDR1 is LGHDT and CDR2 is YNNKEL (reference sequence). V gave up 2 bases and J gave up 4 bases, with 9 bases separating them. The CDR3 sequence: CASSQPGIYEQYF. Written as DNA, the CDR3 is TGTGCCAGCAGCCAACCCGGGATTTACGAGCAGTACTTC.

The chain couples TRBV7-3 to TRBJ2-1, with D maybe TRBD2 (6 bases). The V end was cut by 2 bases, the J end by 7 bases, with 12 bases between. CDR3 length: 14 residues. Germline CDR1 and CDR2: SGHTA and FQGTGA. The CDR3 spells CASSLLASRNEQFF. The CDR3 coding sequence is TGTGCCAGCAGCTTACTAGCGTCTAGAAATGAGCAGTTCTTC. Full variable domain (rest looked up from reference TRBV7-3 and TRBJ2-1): GAGVSQTPSNKVTEKGKYVELRCDPISGHTALYWYRQSLGQGPEFLIYFQGTGAADDSGLPNDRFFAVRPEGSVSTLKIQRTERGDSAVYLCASSLLASRNEQFFGPGTRLTVL.

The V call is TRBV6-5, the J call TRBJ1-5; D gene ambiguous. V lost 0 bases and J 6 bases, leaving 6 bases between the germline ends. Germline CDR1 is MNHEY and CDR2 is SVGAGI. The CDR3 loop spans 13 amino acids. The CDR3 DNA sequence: TGTGCCAGCAGTTACTCGCGCTCTCAGCCCCAGCATTTT. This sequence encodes CASSYSRSQPQHF.

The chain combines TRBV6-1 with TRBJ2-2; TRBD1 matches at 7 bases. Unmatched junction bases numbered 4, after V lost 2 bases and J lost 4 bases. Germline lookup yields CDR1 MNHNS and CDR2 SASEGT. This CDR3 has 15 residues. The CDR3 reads CASSESSGGTGELFF. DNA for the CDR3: TGTGCCAGCAGTGAATCCTCAGGGGGCACCGGGGAGCTGTTTTTT.

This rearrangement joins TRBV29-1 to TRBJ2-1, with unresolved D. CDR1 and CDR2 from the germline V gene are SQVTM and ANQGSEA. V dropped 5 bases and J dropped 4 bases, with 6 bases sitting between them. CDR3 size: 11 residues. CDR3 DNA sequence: TGCAGCGTTACCGGTTACAATGAGCAGTTCTTC. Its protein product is CSVTGYNEQFF.

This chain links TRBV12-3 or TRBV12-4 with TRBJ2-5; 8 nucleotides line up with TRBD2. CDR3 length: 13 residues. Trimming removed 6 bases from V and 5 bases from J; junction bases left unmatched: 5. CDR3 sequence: CASSPGTSETQYF. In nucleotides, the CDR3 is TGTGCCAGCAGCCCCGGGACTAGTGAGACCCAGTACTTC.

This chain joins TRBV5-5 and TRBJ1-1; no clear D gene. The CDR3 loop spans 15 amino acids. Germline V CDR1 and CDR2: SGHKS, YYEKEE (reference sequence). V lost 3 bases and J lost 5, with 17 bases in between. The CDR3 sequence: CASSYSSGWVTEAFF. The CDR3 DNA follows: TGTGCCAGCAGCTACTCTTCAGGCTGGGTGACTGAAGCTTTCTTT.

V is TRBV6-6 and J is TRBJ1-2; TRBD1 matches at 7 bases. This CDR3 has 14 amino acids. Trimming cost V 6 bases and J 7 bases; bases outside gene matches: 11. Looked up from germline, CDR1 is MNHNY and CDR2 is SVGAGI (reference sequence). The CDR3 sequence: CASRPGGTASGYTF. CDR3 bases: TGTGCCAGCAGACCAGGCGGGACAGCGAGTGGCTACACCTTC.

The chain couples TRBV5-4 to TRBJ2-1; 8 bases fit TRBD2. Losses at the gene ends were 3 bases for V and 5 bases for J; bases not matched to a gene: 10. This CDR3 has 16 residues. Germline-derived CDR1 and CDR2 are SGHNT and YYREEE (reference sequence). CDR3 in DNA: TGTGCCAGCAGCTATGTAAACCCGGGACTAGACAATGAGCAGTTCTTC. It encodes CASSYVNPGLDNEQFF.

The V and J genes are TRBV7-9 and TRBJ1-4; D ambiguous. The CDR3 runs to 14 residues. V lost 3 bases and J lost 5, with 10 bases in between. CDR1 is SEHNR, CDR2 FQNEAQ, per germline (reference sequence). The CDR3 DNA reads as TGTGCCAGCAGCTTGGAATGGGCGAATGAAAAACTGTTTTTT. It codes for CASSLEWANEKLFF.

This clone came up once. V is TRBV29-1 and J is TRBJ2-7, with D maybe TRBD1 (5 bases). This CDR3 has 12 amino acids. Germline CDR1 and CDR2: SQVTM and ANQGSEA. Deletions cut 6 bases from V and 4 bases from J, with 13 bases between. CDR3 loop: CSVQGSPYEQYF. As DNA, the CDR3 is TGCAGCGTCCAGGGATCACCATACGAGCAGTACTTC.

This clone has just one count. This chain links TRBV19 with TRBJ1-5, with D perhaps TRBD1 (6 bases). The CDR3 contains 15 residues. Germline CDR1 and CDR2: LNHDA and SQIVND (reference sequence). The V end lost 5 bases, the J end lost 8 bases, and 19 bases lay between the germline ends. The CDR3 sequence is CASSDSPGTLEPQHF. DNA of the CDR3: TGTGCCAGTAGTGATAGTCCCGGGACATTGGAGCCCCAGCATTTT.

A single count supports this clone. The CDR3 DNA is TGCGCCAGCAGCTTACGACAGGGTATGTACACTGAAGCTTTCTTT. The encoded protein is CASSLRQGMYTEAFF. J is TRBJ1-1 and V is TRBV5-1; 7 bases agree with TRBD1. The length of the CDR3 is 15 residues. The ends lost 2 bases at V and 3 bases at J; junction bases unmatched: 7. Germline values: CDR1 SGHRS, CDR2 YFSETQ.

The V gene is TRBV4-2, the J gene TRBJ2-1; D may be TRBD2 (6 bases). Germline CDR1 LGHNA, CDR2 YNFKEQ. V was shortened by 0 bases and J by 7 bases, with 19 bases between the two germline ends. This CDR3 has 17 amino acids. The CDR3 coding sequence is TGTGCCAGCAGCCAAGATTCCCGGACTACCCCTTGGAATGAGCAGTTCTTC. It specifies CASSQDSRTTPWNEQFF.

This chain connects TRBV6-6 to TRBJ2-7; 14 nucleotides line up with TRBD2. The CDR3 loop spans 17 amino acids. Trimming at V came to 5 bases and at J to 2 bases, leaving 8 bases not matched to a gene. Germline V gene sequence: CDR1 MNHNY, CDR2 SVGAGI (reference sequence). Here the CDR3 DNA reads TGTGCCAGCAGTCCGCCGGGACTAGCGGGAGCCGCCTACGAGCAGTACTTC. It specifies CASSPPGLAGAAYEQYF.

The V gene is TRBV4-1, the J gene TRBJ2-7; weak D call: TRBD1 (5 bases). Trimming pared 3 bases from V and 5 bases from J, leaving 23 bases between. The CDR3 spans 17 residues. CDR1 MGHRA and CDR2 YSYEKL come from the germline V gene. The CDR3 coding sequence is TGCGCCAGCAGCCAGTCCCCTGTTGGCAGGGTAGCACACGAGCAGTACTTC. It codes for CASSQSPVGRVAHEQYF.